This TCR beta chain was identified in a study of Ad26.COV2.S vaccination and SARS-CoV-2 variants. Treatment indicated: roughly 19 received Ad26.COV2.S at low or high dose, single or two shots; about 5 received placebo; per-sample allocation not given. Day 63 following the first vaccine or placebo injection was when the samples were taken. Produced via immunoSEQ multiplex PCR; TCRdb's table is partial and in-frame only. This sample has 360,000 or so clones, with about 88% found just once. This TCR came from a person aged 18-60 years who received the Ad26.COV2.S COVID-19 vaccine or a placebo. Sequenced material: peripheral blood, taken in a trial of Ad26.COV2.S vaccine versus placebo.

The CDR3 region has the DNA TGTGCCAGCAGCCCGACAGGGAGCCCTCAGCCCCAGCATTTT. Encoded protein: CASSPTGSPQPQHF. The V and J genes are TRBV27 and TRBJ1-5, with 7 bases that match TRBD1. V lost 6 bases, J lost 6 bases, and 8 bases stayed unmatched. This CDR3 has 14 amino acids. CDR1 is MNHEY, CDR2 SMNVEV, per germline (reference sequence).